The clone carrying this T cell receptor beta chain was seen only a few times. What it binds is unknown. Repertoires were generated with immunoSEQ multiplex PCR, while TCRdb's copy carries only in-frame clones and drops some. There are over a million clones in the sample; 75% to 80% occur only once, and approximately 0.5% lies in the top ten. This sample is part of a study of shared clonotypes between healthy human individuals. The overall study: Per donor, CD8 memory used one plate, CD8 naive used two, CD4 memory used three and CD4 naive used three.

Regarding the study as a whole: Sampling was confined to blood; repertoires within tissues likely differ.

Input material: memory CD4+ T cells from PBMCs. Subset here: CD45RA-negative fraction. This TCR was sampled from a man aged 18-30 years in good health. Some clones in this sample may be carry-over from other donors' samples.

The CDR3 protein is CASRSRDSNSPLHF. CDR3 sequence (DNA): TGCGCCAGCCGATCCCGGGACAGTAATTCACCCCTCCACTTT. This chain links TRBV5-1 with TRBJ1-6; 7 nucleotides line up with TRBD1. Germline V gene data show CDR1 as SGHRS and CDR2 as YFSETQ. This CDR3 is built from 14 residues. The V gene end was trimmed by 7 bases and the J gene end by 6 bases; junction bases not matched to a gene: 7.